This TCR beta chain is drawn from a study of T cell responses to AZD1222 COVID-19 vaccine. Worth noting for this clone: What it binds is not known.

Study-wide results and caveats: Possibly, clonal diversity was underestimated; donors were largely white British and included more females. Of the AZD1222 recipients, only five to seven were seropositive at baseline.

The protocol was immunoSEQ multiplex PCR, while the TCRdb copy is restricted to in-frame clones and leaves out a portion. The table shows tens of thousands of clones, with around 84% occurring only once. The sequence derives from an adult in good health. This sample comprised peripheral blood, obtained on day 0 of AZD1222 vaccination.

CDR3 in DNA: TGCGCCAGCAGCTTGGACCAAGAGACCCAGTACTTC. This translates into CASSLDQETQYF. J is TRBJ2-5 and V is TRBV5-1; D not certain. This CDR3 contains 12 residues. Trimming took 0 bases from V and 0 from J, leaving 0 bases between them. CDR1 is SGHRS and CDR2 is YFSETQ in the germline V gene.